The following is a T cell receptor (beta chain) sequence with its context. Its antigen remains undetermined. No base qualities exist here, and no much larger clone lies one base off it. This entry belongs to a study of blood T cells in healthy people across ages (dated by TCRdb to between 2015 and 2017). With respect to the entire study: Template switching captured roughly one uniquely barcoded TCR beta cDNA molecule per two T cells in model experiments. To track age-related changes in TCR beta repertoire diversity, the study relied on deep sequencing normalized with unique cDNA molecular identifiers. Four age groups were formed from the donors: young (average approximately 17 years), middle-aged (around 37), aged (around 62) and long-lived (about 80). Using the same blood draw, the study looked at two additional independent replicas of 1 million unique cDNA reads for two donors, one aged 18 to 30 and the other aged 80 or older. To avoid experimental bias, donors of different ages were distributed randomly across sequencing lanes.

Donors were a few dozen systemically healthy Caucasian individuals from Russia aged about 6 to 100 years. Ten milliliters of peripheral blood were drawn from each donor into EDTA-treated Vacutainer tubes. Ficoll-Paque density-gradient centrifugation was used to isolate PBMCs, with at least 7 million obtained per sample. Total RNA, at least 6 micrograms per sample, was extracted from PBMCs with Trizol reagent. For every donor, an aliquot of PBMCs went through flow cytometry to measure the percentages of naive CD45RAhigh/CD27high T cells. Summary of the overall study and its limitations: Since profiling was done on bulk unsorted PBMCs, naive and antigen-experienced compartments could not be conclusively compared. As age increased, observed TCR beta diversity per million T cells dropped in a roughly linear way, and a significant reduction was already evident by age 40. Total diversity estimates from one million sequenced T cells were considered lower bounds and underestimates. Compared with the aged group, more naive CD4+ T cells, fewer expanded clones and increased TCR diversity were shown by the long-lived group, suggesting age selection. There was a strong correlation between observed TCR beta diversity and the percentage of naive T cells measured by flow cytometry. The CMV infection status of donors was not known, potentially confounding age-related changes in expanded clonotypes.

The CDR3 starts with the cysteine, ends with the phenylalanine, and has 15 residues. The read is trimmed to its CDR3 DNA, 45 bases read in frame from base 1. The junction shows trimming of 2 bases on V and 3 bases on J, plus 14 bases between the germline ends. The germline V gene encodes CDR1 LGHNA and CDR2 YNFKEQ. Libraries were constructed by 5' RACE. TCRdb shows the sequencer as Illumina HiSeq 2500. A second PCR of roughly 7 to 12 cycles was run with a J-beta primer mix and a sample-barcoded 5' primer. Each TCR beta cDNA molecule received a unique molecular identifier from a template-switch 5' adaptor carrying 12 random nucleotides. At least 2.5 million CDR3-containing paired-end reads were obtained from each sample. First-strand cDNA was synthesized from all RNA with the Mint cDNA synthesis kit, primed by a TRBC-specific oligonucleotide. After uracil-DNA glycosylase treatment, a first 18-cycle PCR used universal primers M1SS and BC2_uni_R on all cDNA. From the authors' description of their analysis: Each sample was normalized by randomly selecting 1 million high-quality reads, each carrying a distinct molecular identifier. Instead of being binned into consensus sequences, reads with shared molecular identifiers were discarded. MiTCR, run with a Q25 quality threshold and the strictest error-elimination algorithm, handled CDR3 identification, clonotype clustering and error correction. A nonparametric unseen species model with Euler transformation was used to estimate lower-bound total TCR beta diversity. Clones were called with MiXCR by TCRdb after fastp trimmed the public reads at Q25, and only in-frame beta chains were retained. Rows matching on CDR3 protein sequence are summarized as one entry with the most common DNA and genes. TCRdb's processing, not the study's, gives the V and J calls here. The sample yields approximately 730,000 distinct CDR3 sequences; more than 40% were counted once. About 20% of the sample lies in the top ten.

The sequence came from a woman aged 60-75 years in good health. Material for sequencing was blood. The chain was built from TRBV4-2 and TRBJ2-7; the D region is possibly TRBD1 or TRBD2, each matching across 5 bases. The CDR3 amino acid sequence is: CASSQPGLGGYEQYF. DNA sequence: TGTGCCAGCAGCCAACCGGGCCTTGGGGGCTACGAGCAGTACTTC.